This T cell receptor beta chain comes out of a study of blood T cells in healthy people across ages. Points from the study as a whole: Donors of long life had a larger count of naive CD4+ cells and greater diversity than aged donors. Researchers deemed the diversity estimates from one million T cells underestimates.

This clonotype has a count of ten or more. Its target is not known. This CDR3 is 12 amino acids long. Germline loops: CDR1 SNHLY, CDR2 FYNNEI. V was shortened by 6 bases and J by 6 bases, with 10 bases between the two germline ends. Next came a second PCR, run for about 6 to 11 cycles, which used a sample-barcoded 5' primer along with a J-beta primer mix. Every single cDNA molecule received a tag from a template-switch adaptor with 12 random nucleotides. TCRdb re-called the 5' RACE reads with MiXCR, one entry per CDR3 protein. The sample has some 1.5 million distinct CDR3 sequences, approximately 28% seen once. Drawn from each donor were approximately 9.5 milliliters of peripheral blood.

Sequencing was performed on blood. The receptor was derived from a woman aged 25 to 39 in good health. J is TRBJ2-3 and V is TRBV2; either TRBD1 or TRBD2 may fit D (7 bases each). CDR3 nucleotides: TGTGCCAGCAGGCAGGGGGGGGATACGCAGTATTTT. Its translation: CASRQGGDTQYF.